The 8 T cell receptor beta chains reported below all come from one sample, sequenced in a study of T cell repertoires in cytomegalovirus infection. TCRdb recomputed calls from the reads with MiXCR, one row per CDR3 protein. The table lists over 150,000 distinct CDR3 sequences, under 15% of them singletons, with 25% to 30% in the top ten. The source material was PBMCs. The receptors were sampled from a human donor in good health (CMV status not recorded). Some clones in this sample may be carry-over from other donors' samples.

This clonotype occurred many times. The chain is built from TRBV6-2 or TRBV6-3 and TRBJ1-2; D not certain. The CDR3 runs to 16 residues. Deletions cut 0 bases from V and 8 bases from J, with 19 bases between. From germline, CDR1 is MNHEY and CDR2 SVGEGT. The CDR3 sequence is CASSYSVRAGDAGYTF. DNA for the CDR3: TGTGCCAGCAGTTACTCGGTTCGGGCGGGCGATGCCGGCTACACCTTC.

This clonotype has ten or more counts. The J gene is TRBJ2-1, the V gene TRBV12-3 or TRBV12-4, with 8 bases fitting TRBD2. The V segment lost 4 bases and the J segment 3 bases; nucleotides outside the gene matches: 5. This CDR3 spans 15 amino acids. The CDR3 coding sequence is TGTGCCAGCAGTTCCCTTAGCGGGATCTACAATGAGCAGTTCTTC. It specifies CASSSLSGIYNEQFF.

This clonotype was seen more than once but under ten times. The rearrangement links TRBV10-3 to TRBJ1-2, with a possible D match to TRBD1 (5 bases). This CDR3 region has 14 residues. Per germline, CDR1 ENHRY and CDR2 SYGVKD. Trimming stripped 3 bases from V and 3 bases from J, with 11 bases between. CDR3 sequence (DNA): TGTGCCATCAGTGATCCGGGGCAGGACTATGGCTACACCTTC. Protein product: CAISDPGQDYGYTF.

The V gene is TRBV24-1, the J gene TRBJ1-5; no reliable D call. This CDR3 comprises 12 residues. V dropped 2 bases and J dropped 7 bases, with 5 bases sitting between them. Germline CDR1 and CDR2: KGHDR and SFDVKD. CDR3 region: CATSDSSQPQHF. The DNA of the CDR3 is TGTGCCACCAGTGATTCAAGCCAGCCCCAGCATTTT.

This clonotype has at least ten counts. This chain joins TRBV7-3 and TRBJ2-5, with a weak D call TRBD1 (5 bases). From germline, CDR1 is SGHTA and CDR2 FQGTGA. The V gene lost 4 bases and the J gene lost 5 bases, with 17 bases spanning the gap. This CDR3 spans 15 amino acids. The CDR3 protein is CASSSYSRPGETQYF. The DNA for the CDR3 is TGTGCCAGCAGCTCCTACTCCCGCCCAGGGGAGACCCAGTACTTC.

The table lists this clonotype with a few counts. The CDR3 sequence: CASSLYRDHASYEQYF. In DNA form, the CDR3 reads TGTGCCAGCAGCTTATACAGGGATCACGCATCCTACGAGCAGTACTTC. The chain recombines TRBV7-9 with TRBJ2-7, with a weak D call TRBD1 (6 bases). Germline V gene lookup returns CDR1 SEHNR and CDR2 FQNEAQ (reference sequence). CDR3 size: 16 residues. The V gene lost 2 bases and the J gene lost 1 base, with 15 bases spanning the gap.

This clonotype has more than one count but fewer than ten. The gene calls are TRBV6-6 and TRBJ2-1, with 13 bases aligning to TRBD2. The CDR3 extends over 15 amino acids. J lost 4 bases, V lost 10 bases, and 7 bases had no gene match. Per germline, CDR1 MNHNY and CDR2 SVGAGI (reference sequence). DNA for the CDR3: TGTGCCACCTCGACTAGCGGGAGGAGGTACAATGAGCAGTTCTTC. Translated: CATSTSGRRYNEQFF.

This clonotype was counted many times. The chain carries TRBV6-1 and TRBJ2-1, with 9 bases lining up with TRBD1. Trimming took 6 bases from V and 14 from J; bases not matched to a gene: 14. Per germline, CDR1 MNHNS and CDR2 SASEGT. This CDR3 contains 14 residues. The CDR3 protein is CASRKWDGGTGKFF. The CDR3 DNA reads as TGTGCCAGCAGGAAATGGGACGGCGGGACAGGGAAGTTCTTC.